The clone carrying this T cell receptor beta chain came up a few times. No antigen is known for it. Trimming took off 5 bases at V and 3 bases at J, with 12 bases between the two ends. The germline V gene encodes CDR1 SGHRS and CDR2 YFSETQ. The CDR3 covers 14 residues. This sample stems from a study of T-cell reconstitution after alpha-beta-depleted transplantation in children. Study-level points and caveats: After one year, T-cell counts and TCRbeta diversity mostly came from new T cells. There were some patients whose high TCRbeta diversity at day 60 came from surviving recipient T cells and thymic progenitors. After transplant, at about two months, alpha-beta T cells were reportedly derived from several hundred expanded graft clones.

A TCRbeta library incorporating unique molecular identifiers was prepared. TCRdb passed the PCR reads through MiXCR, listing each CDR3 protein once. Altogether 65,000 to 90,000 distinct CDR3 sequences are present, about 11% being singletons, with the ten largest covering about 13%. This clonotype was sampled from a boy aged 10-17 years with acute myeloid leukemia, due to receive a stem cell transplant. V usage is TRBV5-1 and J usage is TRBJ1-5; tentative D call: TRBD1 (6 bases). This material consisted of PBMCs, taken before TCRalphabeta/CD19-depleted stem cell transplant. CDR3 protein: CASSSQGYNQPQHF. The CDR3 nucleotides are TGCGCCAGCAGTTCTCAGGGGTACAATCAGCCCCAGCATTTT.